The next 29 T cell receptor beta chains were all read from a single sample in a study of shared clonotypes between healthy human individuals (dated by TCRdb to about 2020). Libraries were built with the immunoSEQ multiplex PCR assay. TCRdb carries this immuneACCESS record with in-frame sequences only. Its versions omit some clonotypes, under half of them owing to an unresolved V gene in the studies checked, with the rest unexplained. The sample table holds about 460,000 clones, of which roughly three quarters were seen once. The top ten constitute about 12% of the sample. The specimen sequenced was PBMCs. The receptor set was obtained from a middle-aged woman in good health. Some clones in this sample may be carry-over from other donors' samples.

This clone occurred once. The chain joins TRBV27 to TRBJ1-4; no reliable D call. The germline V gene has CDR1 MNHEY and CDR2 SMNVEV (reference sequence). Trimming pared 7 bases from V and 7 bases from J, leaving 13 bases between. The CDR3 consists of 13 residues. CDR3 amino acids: CASKSQNSEKLFF. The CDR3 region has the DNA TGTGCCAGCAAATCTCAGAACAGTGAAAAACTGTTTTTT.

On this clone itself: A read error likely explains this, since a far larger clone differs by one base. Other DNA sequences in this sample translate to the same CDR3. The CDR3 nucleotides are TGTGCCAGCAGCTTAGTTCCAGAGGCCCACAATGAGCAGTTCTTC. Amino acids: CASSLVPEAHNEQFF. The rearrangement links TRBV7-9 to TRBJ2-1; D gene uncertain. Germline V gene sequence: CDR1 SEHNR, CDR2 FQNEAQ (reference sequence). This CDR3 comprises 15 residues. Between the trimmed V and J ends, which lost 1 base and 5 bases, there was a span of 12 bases.

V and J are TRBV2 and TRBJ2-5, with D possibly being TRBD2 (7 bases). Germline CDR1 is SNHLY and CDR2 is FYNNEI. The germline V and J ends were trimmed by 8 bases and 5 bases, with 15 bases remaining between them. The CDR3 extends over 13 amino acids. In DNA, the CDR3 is TGTGCCAGCGGGGGGGCAGGCCGGGAGACCCAGTACTTC. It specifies CASGGAGRETQYF. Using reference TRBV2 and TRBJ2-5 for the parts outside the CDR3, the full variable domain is EPEVTQTPSHQVTQMGQEVILRCVPISNHLYFYWYRQILGQKVEFLVSFYNNEISEKSEIFDDQFSVERPDGSNFTLKIRSTKLEDSAMYFCASGGAGRETQYFGPGTRLLVL.

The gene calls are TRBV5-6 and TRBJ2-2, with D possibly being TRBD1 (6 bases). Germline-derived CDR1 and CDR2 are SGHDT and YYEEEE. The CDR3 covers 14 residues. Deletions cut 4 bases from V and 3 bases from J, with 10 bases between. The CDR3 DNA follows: TGTGCCAGCAGCCTCCCAGGGGACACCGGGGAGCTGTTTTTT. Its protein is CASSLPGDTGELFF.

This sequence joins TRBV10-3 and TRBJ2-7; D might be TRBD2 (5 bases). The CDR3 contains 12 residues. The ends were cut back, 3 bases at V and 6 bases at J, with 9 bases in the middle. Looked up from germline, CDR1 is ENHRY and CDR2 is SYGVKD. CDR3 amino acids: CAISDPAGEQYF. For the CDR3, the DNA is TGTGCCATCAGTGACCCCGCGGGCGAGCAGTACTTC.

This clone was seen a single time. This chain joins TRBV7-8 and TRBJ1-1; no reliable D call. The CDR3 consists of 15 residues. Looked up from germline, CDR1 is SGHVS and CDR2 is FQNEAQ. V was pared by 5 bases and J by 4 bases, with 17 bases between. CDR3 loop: CASSPGRGWTTEAFF. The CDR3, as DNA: TGTGCCAGCAGCCCTGGGAGAGGGTGGACCACTGAAGCTTTCTTT.

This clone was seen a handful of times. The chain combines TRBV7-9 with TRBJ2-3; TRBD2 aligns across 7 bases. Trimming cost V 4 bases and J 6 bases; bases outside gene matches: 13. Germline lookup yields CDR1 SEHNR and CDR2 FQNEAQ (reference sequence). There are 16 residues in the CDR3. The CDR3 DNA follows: TGTGCCAGCAGCTGGGCCGGAGGTAGCGGGTACGATACGCAGTATTTT. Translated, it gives CASSWAGGSGYDTQYF.

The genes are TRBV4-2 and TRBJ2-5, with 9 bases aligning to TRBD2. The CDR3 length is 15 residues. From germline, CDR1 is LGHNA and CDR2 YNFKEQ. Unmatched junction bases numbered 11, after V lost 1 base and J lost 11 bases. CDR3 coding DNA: TGTGCCAGCAGCCAAGGGGCTAGCGGGGCCTGGGAGCAGTACTTC. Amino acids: CASSQGASGAWEQYF.

This CDR3 reads CASSQDVRQGMNTEAFF. CDR3 nucleotide sequence: TGTGCCAGCAGCCAAGACGTCCGGCAGGGGATGAACACTGAAGCTTTCTTT. This sequence joins TRBV4-2 and TRBJ1-1, with D possibly matching TRBD1 (6 bases). Trimming stripped 0 bases from V and 0 bases from J, with 14 bases between. Germline V gene data show CDR1 as LGHNA and CDR2 as YNFKEQ. This CDR3 has 17 amino acids.

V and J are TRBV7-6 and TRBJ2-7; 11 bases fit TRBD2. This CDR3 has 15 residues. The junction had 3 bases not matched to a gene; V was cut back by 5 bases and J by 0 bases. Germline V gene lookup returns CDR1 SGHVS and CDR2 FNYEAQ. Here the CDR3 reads CASSGGLADSYEQYF. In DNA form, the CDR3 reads TGTGCCAGCAGCGGGGGACTAGCGGACTCCTACGAGCAGTACTTC.

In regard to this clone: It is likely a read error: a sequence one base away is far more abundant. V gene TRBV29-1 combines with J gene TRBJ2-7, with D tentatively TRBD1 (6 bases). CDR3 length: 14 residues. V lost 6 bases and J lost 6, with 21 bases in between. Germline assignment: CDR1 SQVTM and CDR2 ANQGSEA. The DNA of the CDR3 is TGCAGCGTCCGGACAGTCAGAACTTTCTGCGAGCAGTACTTC. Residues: CSVRTVRTFCEQYF.

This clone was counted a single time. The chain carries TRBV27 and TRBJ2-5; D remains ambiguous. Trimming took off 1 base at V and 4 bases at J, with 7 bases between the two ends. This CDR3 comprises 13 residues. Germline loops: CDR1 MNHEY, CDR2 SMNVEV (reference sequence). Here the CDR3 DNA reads TGTGCCAGCAGTTTATTCTCGGGAGAGACCCAGTACTTC. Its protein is CASSLFSGETQYF.

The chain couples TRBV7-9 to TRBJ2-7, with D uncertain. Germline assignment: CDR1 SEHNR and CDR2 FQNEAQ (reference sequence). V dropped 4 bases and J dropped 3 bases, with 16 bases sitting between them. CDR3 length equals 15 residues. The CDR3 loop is CASSSQTSYVYEQYF. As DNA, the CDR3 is TGTGCCAGCAGCTCCCAGACCTCTTATGTCTACGAGCAGTACTTC.

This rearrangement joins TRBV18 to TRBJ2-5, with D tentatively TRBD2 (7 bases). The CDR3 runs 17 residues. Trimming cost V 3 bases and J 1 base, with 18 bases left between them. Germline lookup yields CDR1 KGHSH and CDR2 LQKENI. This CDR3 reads CASSPDGGRWVQETQYF. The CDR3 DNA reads TGTGCCAGCTCACCGGACGGGGGGCGCTGGGTCCAAGAGACCCAGTACTTC.

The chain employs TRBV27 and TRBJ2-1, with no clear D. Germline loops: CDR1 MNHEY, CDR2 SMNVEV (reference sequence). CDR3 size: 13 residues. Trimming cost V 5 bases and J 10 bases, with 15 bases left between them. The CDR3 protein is CASSLERLGEQFF. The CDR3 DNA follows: TGTGCCAGCAGTCTCGAGCGATTAGGGGAGCAGTTCTTC.

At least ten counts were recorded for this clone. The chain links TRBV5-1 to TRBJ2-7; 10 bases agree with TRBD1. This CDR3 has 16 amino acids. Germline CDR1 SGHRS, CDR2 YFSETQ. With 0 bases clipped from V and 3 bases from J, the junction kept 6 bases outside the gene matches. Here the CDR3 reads CASSLEPGQGDYEQYF. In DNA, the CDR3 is TGCGCCAGCAGCTTGGAGCCCGGACAGGGGGACTACGAGCAGTACTTC.

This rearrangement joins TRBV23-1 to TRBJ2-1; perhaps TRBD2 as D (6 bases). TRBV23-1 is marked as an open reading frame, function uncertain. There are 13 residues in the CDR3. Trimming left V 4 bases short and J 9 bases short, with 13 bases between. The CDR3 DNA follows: TGCGCCAGCAGTCTACGAGAGGAGGGTGAGCAGTTCTTC. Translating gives CASSLREEGEQFF.

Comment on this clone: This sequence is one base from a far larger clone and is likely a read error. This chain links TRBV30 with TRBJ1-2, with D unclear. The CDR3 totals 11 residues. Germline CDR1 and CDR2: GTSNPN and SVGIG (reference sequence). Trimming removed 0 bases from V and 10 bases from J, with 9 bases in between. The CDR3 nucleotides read TGTGCCTGGAGTGTCTATAGCGACTACACCTTC. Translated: CAWSVYSDYTF. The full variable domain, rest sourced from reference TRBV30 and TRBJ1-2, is SQTIHQWPATLVQPVGSPLSLECTVEGTSNPNLYWYRQAAGRGLQLLFYSVGIGQISSEVPQNLSASRPQDRQFILSSKKLLLSDSGFYLCAWSVYSDYTFGSGTRLTVV.

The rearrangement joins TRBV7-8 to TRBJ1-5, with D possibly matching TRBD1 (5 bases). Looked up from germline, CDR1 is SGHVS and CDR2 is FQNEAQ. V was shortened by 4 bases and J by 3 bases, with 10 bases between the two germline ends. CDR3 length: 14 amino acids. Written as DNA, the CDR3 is TGTGCCAGCAGCTCCGACAGCTACAATCAGCCCCAGCATTTT. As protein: CASSSDSYNQPQHF.

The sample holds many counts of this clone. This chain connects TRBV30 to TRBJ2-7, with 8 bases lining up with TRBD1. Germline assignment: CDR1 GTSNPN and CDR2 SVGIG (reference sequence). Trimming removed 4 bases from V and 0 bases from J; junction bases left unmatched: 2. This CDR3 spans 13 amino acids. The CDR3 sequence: CAWMGTGSYEQYF. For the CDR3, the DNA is TGTGCCTGGATGGGGACAGGCTCCTACGAGCAGTACTTC.

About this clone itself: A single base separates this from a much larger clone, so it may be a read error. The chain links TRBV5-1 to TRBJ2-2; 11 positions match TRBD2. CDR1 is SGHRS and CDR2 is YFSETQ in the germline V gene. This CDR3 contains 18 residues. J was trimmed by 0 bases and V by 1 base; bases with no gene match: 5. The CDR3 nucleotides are TGCGCCAGCAGCTTGTCCTTAGCGGGAGGGGCGAACACCGGGGAGCTGTTTTTT. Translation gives CASSLSLAGGANTGELFF.

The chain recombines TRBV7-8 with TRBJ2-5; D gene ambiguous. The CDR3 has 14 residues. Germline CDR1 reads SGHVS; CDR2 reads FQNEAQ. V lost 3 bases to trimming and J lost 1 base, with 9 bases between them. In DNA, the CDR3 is TGTGCCAGCAGCTTCCGTACCCCCCAAGAGACCCAGTACTTC. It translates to CASSFRTPQETQYF.

The CDR3 is CASSSPGLNIQYF. The DNA of the CDR3 is TGTGCCAGCAGCTCTCCGGGACTTAACATTCAGTACTTC. The chain links TRBV9 to TRBJ2-4, with D possibly matching TRBD2 (6 bases). The CDR3 covers 13 residues. The V gene's germline CDR1 is SGDLS and CDR2 YYNGEE. Trimming removed 4 bases from V and 7 bases from J, with 12 bases in between.

CDR3 DNA: TGTGCCAGCAGCTTTACAGAGAACACTGAAGCTTTCTTT. Encoded protein: CASSFTENTEAFF. This chain links TRBV7-3 with TRBJ1-1; D is unresolved. The germline V gene encodes CDR1 SGHTA and CDR2 FQGTGA. V lost 3 bases and J lost 1, with 6 bases in between. The CDR3 runs to 13 residues. Full variable domain (rest looked up from reference TRBV7-3 and TRBJ1-1): GAGVSQTPSNKVTEKGKYVELRCDPISGHTALYWYRQSLGQGPEFLIYFQGTGAADDSGLPNDRFFAVRPEGSVSTLKIQRTERGDSAVYLCASSFTENTEAFFGQGTRLTVV.

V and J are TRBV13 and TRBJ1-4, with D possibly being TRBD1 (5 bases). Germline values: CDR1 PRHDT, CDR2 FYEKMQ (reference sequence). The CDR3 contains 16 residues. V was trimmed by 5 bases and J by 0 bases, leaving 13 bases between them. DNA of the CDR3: TGTGCCAGCAGCCGAGGCAGGGTTGCAACTAATGAAAAACTGTTTTTT. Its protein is CASSRGRVATNEKLFF.

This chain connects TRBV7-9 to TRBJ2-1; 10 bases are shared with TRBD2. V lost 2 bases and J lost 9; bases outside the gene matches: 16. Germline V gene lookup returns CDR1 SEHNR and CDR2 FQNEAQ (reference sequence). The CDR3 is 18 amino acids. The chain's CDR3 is CASSLIYWTSGLRGEQFF. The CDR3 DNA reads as TGTGCCAGCAGCTTAATATATTGGACTAGCGGTTTAAGGGGTGAGCAGTTCTTC.

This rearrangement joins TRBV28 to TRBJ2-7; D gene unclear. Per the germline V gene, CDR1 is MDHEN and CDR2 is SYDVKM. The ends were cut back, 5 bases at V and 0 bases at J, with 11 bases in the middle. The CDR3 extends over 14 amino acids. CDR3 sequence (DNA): TGTGCCAGCAGTGGGCTATTGGGCTCCTACGAGCAGTACTTC. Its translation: CASSGLLGSYEQYF.

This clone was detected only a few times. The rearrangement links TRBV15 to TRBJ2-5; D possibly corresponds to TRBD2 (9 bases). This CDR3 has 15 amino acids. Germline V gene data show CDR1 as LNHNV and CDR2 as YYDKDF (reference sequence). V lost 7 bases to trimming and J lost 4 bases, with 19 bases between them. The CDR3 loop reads CATNPGGGRGETQYF. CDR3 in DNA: TGTGCCACCAACCCAGGGGGCGGGAGGGGAGAGACCCAGTACTTC.

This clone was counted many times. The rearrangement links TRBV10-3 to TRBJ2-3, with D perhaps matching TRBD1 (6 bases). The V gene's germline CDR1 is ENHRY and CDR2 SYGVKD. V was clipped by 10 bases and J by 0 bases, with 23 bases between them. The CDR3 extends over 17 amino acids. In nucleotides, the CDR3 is TGTGCCACCACCCCTAACGGACAGCAAACTAGCACAGATACGCAGTATTTT. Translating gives CATTPNGQQTSTDTQYF.